By share, the clone carrying this TCR beta chain counts as medium-sized. As handled by the study authors: Between-group CDR3 differences, defined by clinicopathological status, yielded a distant-metastasis classifier for papillary thyroid cancer. MiXCR re-clonotyped the PCR reads for TCRdb. TCRdb's processing, not the study's, gives the V and J calls here. The sample has roughly 33,000 clones, about a sixth seen once. The CDR3 has 17 residues. CDR1 is SGHDN, CDR2 FVKESK, per germline. Trimming took 0 bases from V and 0 from J, leaving 13 bases between them. The data originate from a study of metastatic and nonmetastatic thyroid tumors. Turning to the study itself: Blood and tumor or nodule tissue repertoires from malignant and benign thyroid patients were compared.

Patients were all untreated before their thyroid surgery. The chain recombines TRBV14 with TRBJ2-3, with a possible D match to TRBD2 (5 bases). The sequence derives from a female donor with papillary thyroid cancer or a benign thyroid nodule (not recorded which). Some clones in this sample may be carry-over from other donors' samples. Sample: blood. The DNA for the CDR3 is TGTGCCAGCAGCCAAGATTTGGCGGGCACTAGCACAGATACGCAGTATTTT. Its protein is CASSQDLAGTSTDTQYF.